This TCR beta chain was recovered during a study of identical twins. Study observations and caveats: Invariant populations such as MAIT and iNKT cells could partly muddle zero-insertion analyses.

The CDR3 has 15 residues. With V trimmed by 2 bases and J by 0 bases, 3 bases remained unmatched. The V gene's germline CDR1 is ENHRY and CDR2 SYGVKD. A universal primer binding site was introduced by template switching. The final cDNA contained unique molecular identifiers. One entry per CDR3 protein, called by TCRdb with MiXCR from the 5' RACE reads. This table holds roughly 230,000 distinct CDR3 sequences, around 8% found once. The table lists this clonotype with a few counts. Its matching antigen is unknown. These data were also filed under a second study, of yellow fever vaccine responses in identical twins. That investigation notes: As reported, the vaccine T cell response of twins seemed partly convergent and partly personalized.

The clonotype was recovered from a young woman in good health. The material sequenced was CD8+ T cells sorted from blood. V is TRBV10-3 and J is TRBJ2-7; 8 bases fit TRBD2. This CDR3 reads CAISEGGLGSYEQYF. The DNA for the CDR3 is TGTGCCATCAGTGAGGGGGGACTAGGCTCCTACGAGCAGTACTTC.